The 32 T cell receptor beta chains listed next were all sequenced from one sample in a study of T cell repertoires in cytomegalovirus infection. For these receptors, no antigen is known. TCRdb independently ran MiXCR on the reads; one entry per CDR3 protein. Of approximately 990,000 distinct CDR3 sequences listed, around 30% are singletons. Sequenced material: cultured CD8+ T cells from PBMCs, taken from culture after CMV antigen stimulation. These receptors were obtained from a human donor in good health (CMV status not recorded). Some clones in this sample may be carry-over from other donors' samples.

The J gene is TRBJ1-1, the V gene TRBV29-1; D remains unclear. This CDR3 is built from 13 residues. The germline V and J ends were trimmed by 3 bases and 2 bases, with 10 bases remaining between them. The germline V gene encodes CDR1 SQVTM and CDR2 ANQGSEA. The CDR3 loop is CSVDWQSNTEAFF. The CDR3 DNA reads TGCAGCGTTGATTGGCAGTCAAACACTGAAGCTTTCTTT.

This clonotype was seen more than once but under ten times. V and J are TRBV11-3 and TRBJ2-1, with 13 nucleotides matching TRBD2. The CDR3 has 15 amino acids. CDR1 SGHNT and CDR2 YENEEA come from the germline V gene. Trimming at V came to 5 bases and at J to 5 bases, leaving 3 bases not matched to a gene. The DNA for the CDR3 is TGTGCCAGCAGCACACTAGCGGGGGGGCACAATGAGCAGTTCTTC. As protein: CASSTLAGGHNEQFF.

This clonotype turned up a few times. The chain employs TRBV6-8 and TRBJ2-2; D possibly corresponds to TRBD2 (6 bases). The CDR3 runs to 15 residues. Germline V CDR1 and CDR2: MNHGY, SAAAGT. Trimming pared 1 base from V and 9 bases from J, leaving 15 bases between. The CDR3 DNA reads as TGTGCCAGCAGTTACTGGAGGGGCCAACCCCGGGAGCTGTTTTTT. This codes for CASSYWRGQPRELFF.

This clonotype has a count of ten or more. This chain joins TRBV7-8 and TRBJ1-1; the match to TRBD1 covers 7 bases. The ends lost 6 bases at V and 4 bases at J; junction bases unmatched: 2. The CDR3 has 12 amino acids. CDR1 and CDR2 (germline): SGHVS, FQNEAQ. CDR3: CASRPGGTEAFF. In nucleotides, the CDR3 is TGTGCCAGCAGACCAGGGGGCACTGAAGCTTTCTTT. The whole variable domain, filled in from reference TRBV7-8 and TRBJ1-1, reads GAGVSQSPRYKVAKRGQDVALRCDPISGHVSLFWYQQALGQGPEFLTYFQNEAQLDKSGLPSDRFFAERPEGSVSTLKIQRTQQEDSAVYLCASRPGGTEAFFGQGTRLTVV.

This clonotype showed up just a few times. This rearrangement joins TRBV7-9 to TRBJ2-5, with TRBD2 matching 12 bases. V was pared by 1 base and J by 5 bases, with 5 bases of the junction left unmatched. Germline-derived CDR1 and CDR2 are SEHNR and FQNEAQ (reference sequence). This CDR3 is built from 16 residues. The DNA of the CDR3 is TGTGCCAGCAGCTTAGGGGGACTAGCGGGTTATGAGACCCAGTACTTC. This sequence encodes CASSLGGLAGYETQYF.

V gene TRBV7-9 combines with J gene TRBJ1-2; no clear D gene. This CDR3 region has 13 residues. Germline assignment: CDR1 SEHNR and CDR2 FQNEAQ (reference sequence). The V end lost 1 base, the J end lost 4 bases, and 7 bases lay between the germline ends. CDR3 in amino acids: CASSLETLYGYTF. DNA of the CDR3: TGTGCCAGCAGCTTAGAAACACTCTATGGCTACACCTTC.

This CDR3 is CASSFSGTVWTGEQYF. CDR3 in DNA: TGTGCCAGCAGCTTTTCCGGGACAGTCTGGACGGGCGAGCAGTACTTC. This sequence joins TRBV7-4 and TRBJ2-7; 7 bases are a match to TRBD1. This CDR3 spans 16 amino acids. V lost 3 bases to trimming and J lost 6 bases; unmatched junction nucleotides: 14. Germline assignment: CDR1 SGHVT and CDR2 SQSDAQ. The variable domain in full, completed from reference TRBV7-4 and TRBJ2-7, reads GAGVSQSPRYKVAKRGRDVALRCDSISGHVTLYWYRQTLGQGSEVLTYSQSDAQRDKSGRPSGRFSAERPERSVSTLKIQRTEQGDSAVYLCASSFSGTVWTGEQYFGPGTRLTVT.

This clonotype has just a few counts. This CDR3 is CASSQDWNGGETQYF. CDR3 DNA: TGTGCCAGCAGCCAAGATTGGAACGGGGGAGAGACCCAGTACTTC. The chain carries TRBV4-2 and TRBJ2-5; D is possibly TRBD2 (6 bases). V lost 0 bases and J 4 bases, leaving 12 bases between the germline ends. The CDR3 spans 15 residues. Germline V gives CDR1 LGHNA, CDR2 YNFKEQ.

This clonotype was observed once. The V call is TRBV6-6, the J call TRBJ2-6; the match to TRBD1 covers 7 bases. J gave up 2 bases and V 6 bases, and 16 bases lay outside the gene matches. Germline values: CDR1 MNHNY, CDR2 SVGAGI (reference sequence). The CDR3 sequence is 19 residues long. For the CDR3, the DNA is TGTGCCAGCAGCTACCCCCCTGGGACAGTCTCTACTGGGGCCAACGTCCTGACTTTC. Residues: CASSYPPGTVSTGANVLTF.

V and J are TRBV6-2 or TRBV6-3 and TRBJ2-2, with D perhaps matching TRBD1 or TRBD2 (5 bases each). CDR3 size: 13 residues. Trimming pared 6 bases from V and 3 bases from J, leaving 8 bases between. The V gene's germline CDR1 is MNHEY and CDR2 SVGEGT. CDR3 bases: TGTGCCAGCAGGGGACCTTACACCGGGGAGCTGTTTTTT. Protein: CASRGPYTGELFF.

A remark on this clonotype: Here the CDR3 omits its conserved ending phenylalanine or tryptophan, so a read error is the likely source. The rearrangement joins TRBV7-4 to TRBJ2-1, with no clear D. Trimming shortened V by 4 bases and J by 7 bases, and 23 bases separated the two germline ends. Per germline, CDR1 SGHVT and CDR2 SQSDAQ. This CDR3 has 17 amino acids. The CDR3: CASSSAGFGLGWNEQFL. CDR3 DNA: TGTGCCAGCAGCTCAGCTGGGTTTGGGTTGGGTTGGAATGAGCAGTTCCTC.

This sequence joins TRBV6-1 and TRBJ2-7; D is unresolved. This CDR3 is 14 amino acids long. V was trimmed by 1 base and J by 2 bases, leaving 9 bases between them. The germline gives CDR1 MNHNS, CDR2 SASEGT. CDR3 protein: CASSEVVVAYEQYV. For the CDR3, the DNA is TGTGCCAGCAGTGAAGTGGTGGTGGCCTACGAGCAGTACGTC.

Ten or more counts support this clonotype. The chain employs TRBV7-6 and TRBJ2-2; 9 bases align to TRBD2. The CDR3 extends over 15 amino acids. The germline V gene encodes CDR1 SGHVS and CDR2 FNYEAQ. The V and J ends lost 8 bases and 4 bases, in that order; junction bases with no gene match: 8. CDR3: CASFGGTSITGELFF. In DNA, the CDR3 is TGTGCCAGCTTTGGCGGGACTAGCATCACCGGGGAGCTGTTTTTT.

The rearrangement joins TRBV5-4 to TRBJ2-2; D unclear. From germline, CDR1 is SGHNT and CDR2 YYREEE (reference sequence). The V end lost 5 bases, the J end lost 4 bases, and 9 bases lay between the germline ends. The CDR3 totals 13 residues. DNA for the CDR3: TGTGCCAGCAGACCCTATTCCACCGGGGAGCTGTTTTTT. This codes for CASRPYSTGELFF.

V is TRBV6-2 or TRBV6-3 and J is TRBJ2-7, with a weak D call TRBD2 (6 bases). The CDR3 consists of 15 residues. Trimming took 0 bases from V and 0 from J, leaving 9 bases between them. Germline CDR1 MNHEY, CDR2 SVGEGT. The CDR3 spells CASSYSAGYSYEQYF. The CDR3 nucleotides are TGTGCCAGCAGTTACTCGGCGGGATACTCCTACGAGCAGTACTTC.

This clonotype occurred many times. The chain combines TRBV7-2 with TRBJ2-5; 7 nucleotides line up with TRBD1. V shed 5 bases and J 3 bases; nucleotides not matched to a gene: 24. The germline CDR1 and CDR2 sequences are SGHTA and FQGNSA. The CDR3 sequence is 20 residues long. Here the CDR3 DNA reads TGTGCCAGCAGCCCCAGGGGAGTTACAGGGGCGGAAGGAATTGAAGAGACCCAGTACTTC. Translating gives CASSPRGVTGAEGIEETQYF. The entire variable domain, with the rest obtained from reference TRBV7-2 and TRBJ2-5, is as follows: GAGVSQSPSNKVTEKGKDVELRCDPISGHTALYWYRQSLGQGLEFLIYFQGNSAPDKSGLPSDRFSAERTGGSVSTLTIQRTQQEDSAVYLCASSPRGVTGAEGIEETQYFGPGTRLLVL.

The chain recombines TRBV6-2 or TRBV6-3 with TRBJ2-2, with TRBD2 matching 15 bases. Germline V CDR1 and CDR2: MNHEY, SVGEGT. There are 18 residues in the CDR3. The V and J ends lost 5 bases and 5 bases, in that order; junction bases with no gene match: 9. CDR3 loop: CASSPGLAGGEETGELFF. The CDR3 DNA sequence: TGTGCCAGCAGTCCGGGACTAGCGGGGGGCGAGGAGACCGGGGAGCTGTTTTTT.

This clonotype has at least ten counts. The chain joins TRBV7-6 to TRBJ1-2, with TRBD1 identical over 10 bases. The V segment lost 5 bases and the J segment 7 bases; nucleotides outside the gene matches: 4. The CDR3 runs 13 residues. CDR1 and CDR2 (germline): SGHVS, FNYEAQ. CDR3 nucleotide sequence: TGTGCCAGCAGCGCGACAGGGGGCGCTGGCTACACCTTC. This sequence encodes CASSATGGAGYTF. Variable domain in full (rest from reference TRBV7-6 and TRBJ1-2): GAGVSQSPRYKVTKRGQDVALRCDPISGHVSLYWYRQALGQGPEFLTYFNYEAQQDKSGLPNDRFSAERPEGSISTLTIQRTEQRDSAMYRCASSATGGAGYTFGSGTRLTVV.

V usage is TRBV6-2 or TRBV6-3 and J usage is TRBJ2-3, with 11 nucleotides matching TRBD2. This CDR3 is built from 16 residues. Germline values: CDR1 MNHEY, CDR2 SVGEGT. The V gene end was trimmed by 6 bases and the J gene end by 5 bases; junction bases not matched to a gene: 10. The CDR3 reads CASSHLSGGAVDTQYF. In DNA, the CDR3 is TGTGCCAGCAGCCACCTTAGCGGGGGGGCAGTAGATACGCAGTATTTT.

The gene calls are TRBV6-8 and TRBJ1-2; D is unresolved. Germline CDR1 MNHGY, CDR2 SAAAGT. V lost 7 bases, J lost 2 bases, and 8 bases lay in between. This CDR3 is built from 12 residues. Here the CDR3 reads CASTTFNYGYTF. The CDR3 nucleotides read TGTGCCAGCACCACATTCAACTATGGCTACACCTTC.

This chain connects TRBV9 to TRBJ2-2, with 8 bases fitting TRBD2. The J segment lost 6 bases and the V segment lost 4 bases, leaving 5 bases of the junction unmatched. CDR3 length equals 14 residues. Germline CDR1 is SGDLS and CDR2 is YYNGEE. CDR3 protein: CASSLEGLAGELFF. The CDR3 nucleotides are TGTGCCAGCAGCCTTGAGGGACTAGCCGGGGAGCTGTTTTTT. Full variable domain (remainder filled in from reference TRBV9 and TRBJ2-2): DSGVTQTPKHLITATGQRVTLRCSPRSGDLSVYWYQQSLDQGLQFLIQYYNGEERAKGNILERFSAQQFPDLHSELNLSSLELGDSALYFCASSLEGLAGELFFGEGSRLTVL.

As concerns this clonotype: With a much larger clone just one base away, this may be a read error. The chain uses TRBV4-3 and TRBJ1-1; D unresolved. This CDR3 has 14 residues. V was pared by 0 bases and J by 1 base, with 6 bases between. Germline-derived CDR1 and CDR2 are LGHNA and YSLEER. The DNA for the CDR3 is TGCGCCAGCAGCCAAGATCTGGCGAACACTGAAGCTTTCTTT. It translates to CASSQDLANTEAFF.

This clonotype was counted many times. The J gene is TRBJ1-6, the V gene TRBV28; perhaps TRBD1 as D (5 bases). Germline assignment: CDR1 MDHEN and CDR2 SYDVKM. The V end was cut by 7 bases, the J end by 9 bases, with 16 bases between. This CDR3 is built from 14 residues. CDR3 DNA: TGTGCCAGCACCCGGGCGCAGGGAGGTTCACCCCTCCACTTT. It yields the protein CASTRAQGGSPLHF.

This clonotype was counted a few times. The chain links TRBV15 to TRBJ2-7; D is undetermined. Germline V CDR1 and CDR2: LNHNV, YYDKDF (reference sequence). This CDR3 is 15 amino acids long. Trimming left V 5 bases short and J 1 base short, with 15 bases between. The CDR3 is CATSGRPDGSYEQYV. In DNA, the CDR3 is TGTGCCACCAGCGGGCGTCCTGACGGATCCTACGAGCAGTACGTC.

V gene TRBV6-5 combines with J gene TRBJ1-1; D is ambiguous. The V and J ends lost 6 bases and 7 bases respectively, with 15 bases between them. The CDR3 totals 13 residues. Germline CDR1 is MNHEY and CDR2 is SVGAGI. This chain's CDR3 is CASSPTSSGEAFF. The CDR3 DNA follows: TGTGCCAGCAGCCCCACCTCCTCCGGTGAAGCTTTCTTT.

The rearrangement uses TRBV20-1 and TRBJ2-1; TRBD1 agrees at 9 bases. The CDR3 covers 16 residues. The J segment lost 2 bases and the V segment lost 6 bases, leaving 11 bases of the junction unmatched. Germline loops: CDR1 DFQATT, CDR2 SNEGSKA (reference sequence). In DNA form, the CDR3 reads TGCAGTGCCGCAACCCCCGGGACAGGGACCTACAATGAGCAGTTCTTC. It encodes CSAATPGTGTYNEQFF.

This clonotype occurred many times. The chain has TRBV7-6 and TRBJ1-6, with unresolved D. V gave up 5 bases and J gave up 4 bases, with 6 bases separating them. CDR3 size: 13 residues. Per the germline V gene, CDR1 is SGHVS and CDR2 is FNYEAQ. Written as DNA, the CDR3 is TGTGCCAGCAGCCCCACTTATAATTCACCCCTCCACTTT. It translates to CASSPTYNSPLHF.

CDR3 nucleotides: TGTGCCACCAGCCCCGGGGGCAGGGGCCTACGTCTAGCAACTAATGAAAAACTGTTTTTT. This translates into CATSPGGRGLRLATNEKLFF. The chain combines TRBV15 with TRBJ1-4; maybe TRBD1 (6 bases). Between the trimmed V and J ends, which lost 5 bases and 0 bases, there was a span of 25 bases. This CDR3 has 20 residues. CDR1 is LNHNV and CDR2 is YYDKDF in the germline V gene (reference sequence). Full variable domain (rest looked up from reference TRBV15 and TRBJ1-4): DAMVIQNPRYQVTQFGKPVTLSCSQTLNHNVMYWYQQKSSQAPKLLFHYYDKDFNNEADTPDNFQSRRPNTSFCFLDIRSPGLGDTAMYLCATSPGGRGLRLATNEKLFFGSGTQLSVL.

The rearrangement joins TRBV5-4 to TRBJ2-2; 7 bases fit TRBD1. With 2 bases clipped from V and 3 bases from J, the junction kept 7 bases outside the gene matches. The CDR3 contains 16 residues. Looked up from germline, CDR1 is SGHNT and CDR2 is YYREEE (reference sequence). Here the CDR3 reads CASSFDRVHDTGELFF. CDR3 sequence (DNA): TGTGCCAGCAGCTTTGACAGGGTTCATGACACCGGGGAGCTGTTTTTT.

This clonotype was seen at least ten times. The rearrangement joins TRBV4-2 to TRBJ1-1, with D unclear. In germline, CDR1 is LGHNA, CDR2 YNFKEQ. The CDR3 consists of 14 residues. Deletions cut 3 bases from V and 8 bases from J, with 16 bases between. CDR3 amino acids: CASSQHTEVREAFF. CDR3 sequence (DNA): TGTGCCAGCAGCCAGCACACAGAAGTCCGGGAAGCTTTCTTT.

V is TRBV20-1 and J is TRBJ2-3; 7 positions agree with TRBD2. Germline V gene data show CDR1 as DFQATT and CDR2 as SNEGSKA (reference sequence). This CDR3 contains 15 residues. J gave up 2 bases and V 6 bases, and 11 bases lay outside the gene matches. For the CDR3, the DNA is TGCAGTGCCAGCGGGCTAGCGGACAACACAGATACGCAGTATTTT. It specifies CSASGLADNTDTQYF.

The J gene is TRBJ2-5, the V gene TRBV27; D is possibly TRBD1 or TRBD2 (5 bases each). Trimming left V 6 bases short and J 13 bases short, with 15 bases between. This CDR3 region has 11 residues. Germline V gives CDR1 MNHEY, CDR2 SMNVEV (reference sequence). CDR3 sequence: CASSLGRHMYF. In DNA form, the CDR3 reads TGTGCCAGCAGCTTGGGACGGCACATGTACTTC.